A single sample is the source of the 27 T cell receptor beta chains below, sequenced in a study of T cell responses to AZD1222 COVID-19 vaccine. Clones were sequenced by immunoSEQ multiplex PCR, and TCRdb holds only the in-frame ones, with some missing. The sample consists of about 160,000 clones, 90% of them appearing once. The source was peripheral blood, collected 28 days after the second AZD1222 dose. The source is an adult who received the AZD1222 COVID-19 vaccine.

The chain combines TRBV7-9 with TRBJ1-1; D unresolved. The CDR3 is 13 residues long. CDR1 is SEHNR, CDR2 FQNEAQ, per germline (reference sequence). The V and J ends lost 0 bases and 5 bases respectively, with 7 bases between them. The CDR3 nucleotides are TGTGCCAGCAGCTTAGCAGGGCAAACTGAAGCTTTCTTT. Encoded protein: CASSLAGQTEAFF.

The chain employs TRBV14 and TRBJ1-2, with 7 bases fitting TRBD1. The CDR3 is 13 amino acids. J was trimmed by 8 bases and V by 2 bases; bases with no gene match: 5. Germline CDR1 SGHDN, CDR2 FVKESK. The CDR3: CASSQYEGGGYTF. Here the CDR3 DNA reads TGTGCCAGCAGCCAATATGAAGGGGGCGGCTACACCTTC.

This chain uses TRBV7-8 with TRBJ2-3; 10 nucleotides match TRBD2. This CDR3 has 16 residues. Trimming cost V 1 base and J 2 bases; bases outside gene matches: 3. Germline CDR1 reads SGHVS; CDR2 reads FQNEAQ. The CDR3: CASSLGGLANTDTQYF. CDR3 coding DNA: TGTGCCAGCAGCTTAGGGGGACTAGCGAACACAGATACGCAGTATTTT.

This clone has just one count. The chain has TRBV5-1 and TRBJ2-1, with unresolved D. Deletions cut 4 bases from V and 6 bases from J, with 8 bases between. CDR1 and CDR2 from the germline V gene are SGHRS and YFSETQ. The CDR3 consists of 12 residues. CDR3 region: CASSNVGNEQFF. CDR3 coding DNA: TGCGCCAGCAGCAACGTAGGCAATGAGCAGTTCTTC. The whole variable domain, remainder taken from reference TRBV5-1 and TRBJ2-1, is KAGVTQTPRYLIKTRGQQVTLSCSPISGHRSVSWYQQTPGQGLQFLFEYFSETQRNKGNFPGRFSGRQFSNSRSEMNVSTLELGDSALYLCASSNVGNEQFFGPGTRLTVL.

Written as DNA, the CDR3 is TGTGCCAGCTCACCAGAGAAGGGAAACACTGAAGCTTTCTTT. Its protein product is CASSPEKGNTEAFF. The gene calls are TRBV18 and TRBJ1-1; no definite D call. The CDR3 length is 14 residues. CDR1 is KGHSH and CDR2 is LQKENI in the germline V gene. The V gene lost 2 bases and the J gene lost 2 bases, with 9 bases spanning the gap.

This clone is a singleton in its sample. The chain is built from TRBV2 and TRBJ2-2; D is perhaps TRBD2 (6 bases). Per the germline V gene, CDR1 is SNHLY and CDR2 is FYNNEI. V lost 0 bases and J 4 bases, leaving 9 bases between the germline ends. This CDR3 is 15 amino acids long. The CDR3 DNA sequence: TGTGCCAGCAGTGAAGCGGCGGGATTCACCGGGGAGCTGTTTTTT. Encoded protein: CASSEAAGFTGELFF.

The V and J genes are TRBV6-5 and TRBJ1-2; possible D gene TRBD1, 6 bases. CDR1 and CDR2 (germline): MNHEY, SVGAGI. The length of the CDR3 is 13 residues. V dropped 7 bases and J dropped 2 bases, with 11 bases sitting between them. The CDR3 DNA follows: TGTGCCAGCACCCCAGGACAGAACTATGGCTACACCTTC. This gives the protein CASTPGQNYGYTF.

The chain employs TRBV9 and TRBJ1-2; TRBD1 is a possible D gene (5 bases). V lost 5 bases and J lost 4, with 9 bases in between. The CDR3 is 12 amino acids. The V gene's germline CDR1 is SGDLS and CDR2 YYNGEE. In DNA, the CDR3 is TGTGCCAGCAGTGACAGAATCTATGGCTACACCTTC. It yields the protein CASSDRIYGYTF. The full variable domain, rest sourced from reference TRBV9 and TRBJ1-2, is DSGVTQTPKHLITATGQRVTLRCSPRSGDLSVYWYQQSLDQGLQFLIQYYNGEERAKGNILERFSAQQFPDLHSELNLSSLELGDSALYFCASSDRIYGYTFGSGTRLTVV.

The chain has TRBV5-1 and TRBJ2-2, with 8 bases matching TRBD1. With 4 bases clipped from V and 5 bases from J, the junction kept 4 bases outside the gene matches. The CDR3 length is 14 residues. CDR1 and CDR2 from the germline V gene are SGHRS and YFSETQ. The DNA of the CDR3 is TGCGCCAGCAGCCCTAGGACAGGGACCGGGGAGCTGTTTTTT. As protein: CASSPRTGTGELFF.

With regard to this clone: Distinct nucleotide sequences in the sample also encode this CDR3. The gene calls are TRBV27 and TRBJ2-7; no clear D gene. The CDR3 consists of 15 residues. Trimming left V 1 base short and J 0 bases short, with 10 bases between. The V gene's germline CDR1 is MNHEY and CDR2 SMNVEV (reference sequence). The CDR3 DNA follows: TGTGCCAGCAGTTTATACAGCCACAGCTCCTACGAGCAGTACTTC. Encoded protein: CASSLYSHSSYEQYF.

This CDR3 reads CASSFQGPNTEAFF. In DNA, the CDR3 is TGTGCCAGCAGTTTTCAGGGGCCGAACACTGAAGCTTTCTTT. The chain links TRBV27 to TRBJ1-1; D is possibly TRBD1 (6 bases). The CDR3 has 14 residues. Germline loops: CDR1 MNHEY, CDR2 SMNVEV (reference sequence). The V end was cut by 3 bases, the J end by 1 base, with 9 bases between.

This chain links TRBV3-1 (or the pseudogene TRBV3-2) with TRBJ2-5; a possible D gene is TRBD2 (6 bases). This CDR3 has 17 residues. Germline loops: CDR1 LGHDT, CDR2 YNNKEL (reference sequence). The germline V and J ends were trimmed by 0 bases and 5 bases, with 19 bases remaining between them. Written as DNA, the CDR3 is TGTGCCAGCAGCCAAGAAGGCGGGGAGAGGTTGTCTGAGACCCAGTACTTC. It translates to CASSQEGGERLSETQYF.

The chain combines TRBV6-5 with TRBJ2-7; 9 nucleotides match TRBD1. The germline V gene encodes CDR1 MNHEY and CDR2 SVGAGI. The CDR3 sequence is 13 residues long. Trimming removed 4 bases from V and 6 bases from J; junction bases left unmatched: 4. CDR3 sequence (DNA): TGTGCCAGCAGTTGGGACAGGGAGTTCGAGCAGTACTTC. Translated: CASSWDREFEQYF.

V gene TRBV6-6 combines with J gene TRBJ1-4; D uncertain. This CDR3 has 13 amino acids. The germline V gene encodes CDR1 MNHNY and CDR2 SVGAGI (reference sequence). V shed 4 bases and J shed 3 bases, with 6 bases lying between them. This CDR3 reads CASSSQANEKLFF. The CDR3 coding sequence is TGTGCCAGCAGTTCGCAGGCTAATGAAAAACTGTTTTTT.

The V gene is TRBV19, the J gene TRBJ2-1, with a tentative D call TRBD2 (6 bases). Germline V gene data show CDR1 as LNHDA and CDR2 as SQIVND (reference sequence). V dropped 10 bases and J dropped 3 bases, with 19 bases sitting between them. The length of the CDR3 is 15 residues. CDR3 in amino acids: CATCTFAGSYNEQFF. The CDR3 DNA reads as TGTGCCACGTGTACTTTCGCGGGAAGCTACAATGAGCAGTTCTTC. Complete variable domain (other parts from reference TRBV19 and TRBJ2-1): DGGITQSPKYLFRKEGQNVTLSCEQNLNHDAMYWYRQDPGQGLRLIYYSQIVNDFQKGDIAEGYSVSREKKESFPLTVTSAQKNPTAFYLCATCTFAGSYNEQFFGPGTRLTVL.

The J gene is TRBJ2-7, the V gene TRBV30, with TRBD2 as a possible D gene (5 bases). V was shortened by 2 bases and J by 1 base, with 15 bases between the two germline ends. CDR3 length: 15 amino acids. Germline V gene sequence: CDR1 GTSNPN, CDR2 SVGIG (reference sequence). CDR3 sequence: CAWSHGREGSYEQYF. The CDR3 nucleotides are TGTGCCTGGAGTCATGGGAGAGAAGGGTCCTACGAGCAGTACTTC.

This sequence joins TRBV3-1 (or the pseudogene TRBV3-2) and TRBJ1-6, with unresolved D. Germline V gene lookup returns CDR1 LGHDT and CDR2 YNNKEL (reference sequence). CDR3 size: 13 residues. V was cut by 4 bases and J by 8 bases, with 9 bases left in between. CDR3 sequence reads: CASSPELDSPLHF. CDR3 DNA sequence: TGTGCCAGCAGCCCCGAATTAGATTCACCCCTCCACTTT.

The chain joins TRBV3-1 (or the pseudogene TRBV3-2) to TRBJ2-1; TRBD2 aligns across 10 bases. The germline gives CDR1 LGHDT, CDR2 YNNKEL (reference sequence). CDR3 length equals 16 residues. Trimming took 1 base from V and 8 from J; bases not matched to a gene: 8. The CDR3 region has the DNA TGTGCCAGCAGCCAAGGGCAGCTAGCGGGAGTAGATGAGCAGTTCTTC. Residues: CASSQGQLAGVDEQFF.

This clone showed up just once. This rearrangement joins TRBV9 to TRBJ1-6; D unclear. CDR3 length: 15 amino acids. The V and J ends lost 3 bases and 0 bases respectively, with 7 bases between them. Per germline, CDR1 SGDLS and CDR2 YYNGEE. CDR3 DNA: TGTGCCAGCAGCGCCCTTAGCTCCTATAATTCACCCCTCCACTTT. Its translation: CASSALSSYNSPLHF.

Only one count was recorded for this clone. This chain links TRBV27 with TRBJ2-7; 13 nucleotides match TRBD2. Germline loops: CDR1 MNHEY, CDR2 SMNVEV (reference sequence). This CDR3 has 16 amino acids. V shed 1 base and J 2 bases; nucleotides not matched to a gene: 2. The CDR3 bases are TGTGCCAGCAGTTTATTACTAGCGGGAGGGCCCTACGAGCAGTACTTC. It yields the protein CASSLLLAGGPYEQYF.

The rearrangement uses TRBV12-3 or TRBV12-4 and TRBJ1-2; D unresolved. The CDR3 has 13 residues. V lost 2 bases and J 8 bases, leaving 12 bases between the germline ends. The CDR3 sequence: CASSLSSQRGYTF. Here the CDR3 DNA reads TGTGCCAGCAGTTTAAGTTCCCAAAGAGGCTACACCTTC.

V usage is TRBV29-1 and J usage is TRBJ1-5, with 8 bases that match TRBD1. Germline V CDR1 and CDR2: SQVTM, ANQGSEA. Unmatched junction bases numbered 7, after V lost 5 bases and J lost 4 bases. There are 14 residues in the CDR3. CDR3 residues: CSVMTGVPNQPQHF. As DNA, the CDR3 is TGCAGCGTTATGACAGGGGTCCCTAATCAGCCCCAGCATTTT.

This chain links TRBV19 with TRBJ1-1; 9 bases line up with TRBD1. The trim removed 1 base at V and 6 bases at J, leaving 6 bases unmatched. The CDR3 has 15 amino acids. Germline CDR1 LNHDA, CDR2 SQIVND (reference sequence). DNA for the CDR3: TGTGCCAGTAGTATAGTAGGACAGGGGTATCCTGAAGCTTTCTTT. Amino acids: CASSIVGQGYPEAFF. The full variable domain, with the rest looked up from reference TRBV19 and TRBJ1-1, is DGGITQSPKYLFRKEGQNVTLSCEQNLNHDAMYWYRQDPGQGLRLIYYSQIVNDFQKGDIAEGYSVSREKKESFPLTVTSAQKNPTAFYLCASSIVGQGYPEAFFGQGTRLTVV.

The genes are TRBV10-3 and TRBJ2-1; 10 bases line up with TRBD2. The CDR3 runs 15 residues. Germline V CDR1 and CDR2: ENHRY, SYGVKD. V gave up 0 bases and J gave up 5 bases; unmatched junction bases: 1. CDR3 coding DNA: TGTGCCATCAGTGAGTCGGGACTAGCGAACAATGAGCAGTTCTTC. Encoded protein: CAISESGLANNEQFF.

In this sample, this clone turned up many times. This chain links TRBV27 with TRBJ1-3; no clear D. The V end lost 5 bases, the J end lost 0 bases, and 17 bases lay between the germline ends. This CDR3 is 17 amino acids long. Germline V gene lookup returns CDR1 MNHEY and CDR2 SMNVEV (reference sequence). The CDR3 sequence: CASSTGDPGISGNTIYF. The CDR3 region has the DNA TGTGCCAGCAGTACCGGGGATCCTGGGATCTCTGGAAACACCATATATTTT.

The chain links TRBV19 to TRBJ1-1; the D gene is possibly TRBD1 (6 bases). The CDR3 runs 14 residues. Per germline, CDR1 LNHDA and CDR2 SQIVND (reference sequence). The ends were cut back, 5 bases at V and 0 bases at J, with 10 bases in the middle. CDR3 amino acids: CASSLQGVNTEAFF. The CDR3 region has the DNA TGTGCCAGTAGTCTACAGGGTGTGAACACTGAAGCTTTCTTT.

This clone was observed a single time. Here the CDR3 reads CASSEGTSGYNEQFF. The CDR3 bases are TGTGCCAGCAGTGAAGGGACTAGCGGGTACAATGAGCAGTTCTTC. This sequence joins TRBV6-4 and TRBJ2-1; 12 positions match TRBD2. There are 15 residues in the CDR3. CDR1 and CDR2 (germline): MRHNA, SNTAGT. V dropped 3 bases and J dropped 4; count of bases not matched to a gene: 1.